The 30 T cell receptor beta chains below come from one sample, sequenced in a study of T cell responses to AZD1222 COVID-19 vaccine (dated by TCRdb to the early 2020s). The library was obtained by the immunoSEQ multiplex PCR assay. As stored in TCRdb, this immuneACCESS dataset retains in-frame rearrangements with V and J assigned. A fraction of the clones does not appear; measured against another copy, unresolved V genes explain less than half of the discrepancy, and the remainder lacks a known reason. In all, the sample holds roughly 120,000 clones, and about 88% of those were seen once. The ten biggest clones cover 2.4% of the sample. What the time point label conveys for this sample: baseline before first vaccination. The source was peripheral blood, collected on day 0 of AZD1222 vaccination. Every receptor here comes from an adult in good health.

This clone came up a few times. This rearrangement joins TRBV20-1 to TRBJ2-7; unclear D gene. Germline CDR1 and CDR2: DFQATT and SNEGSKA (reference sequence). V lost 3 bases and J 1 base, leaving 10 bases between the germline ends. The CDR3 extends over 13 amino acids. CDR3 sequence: CSASSRRSYEQYF. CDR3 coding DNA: TGCAGTGCTAGTTCCCGACGGTCCTACGAGCAGTACTTC.

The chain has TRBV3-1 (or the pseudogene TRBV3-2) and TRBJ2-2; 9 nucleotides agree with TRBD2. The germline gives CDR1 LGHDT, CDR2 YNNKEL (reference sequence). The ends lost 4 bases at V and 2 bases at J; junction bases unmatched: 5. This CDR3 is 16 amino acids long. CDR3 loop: CASSLRTSENTGELFF. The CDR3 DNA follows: TGTGCCAGCAGCCTTCGGACTAGCGAAAACACCGGGGAGCTGTTTTTT.

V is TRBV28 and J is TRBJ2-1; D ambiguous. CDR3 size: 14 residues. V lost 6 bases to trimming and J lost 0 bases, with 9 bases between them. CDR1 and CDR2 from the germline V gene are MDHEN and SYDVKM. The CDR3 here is CASRLPGSYNEQFF. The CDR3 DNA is TGTGCCAGCAGACTTCCAGGCTCCTACAATGAGCAGTTCTTC.

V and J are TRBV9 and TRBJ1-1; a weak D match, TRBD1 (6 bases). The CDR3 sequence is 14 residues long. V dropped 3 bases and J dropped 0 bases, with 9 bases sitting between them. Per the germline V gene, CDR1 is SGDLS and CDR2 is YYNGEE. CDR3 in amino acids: CASSATGLNTEAFF. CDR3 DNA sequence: TGTGCCAGCAGCGCCACAGGGTTGAACACTGAAGCTTTCTTT.

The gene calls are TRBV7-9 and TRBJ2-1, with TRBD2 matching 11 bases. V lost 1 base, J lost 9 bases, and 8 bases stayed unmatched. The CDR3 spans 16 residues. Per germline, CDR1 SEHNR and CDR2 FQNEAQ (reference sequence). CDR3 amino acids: CASSLEGGLAAGEQFF. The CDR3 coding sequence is TGTGCCAGCAGCTTAGAGGGGGGACTAGCGGCCGGTGAGCAGTTCTTC.

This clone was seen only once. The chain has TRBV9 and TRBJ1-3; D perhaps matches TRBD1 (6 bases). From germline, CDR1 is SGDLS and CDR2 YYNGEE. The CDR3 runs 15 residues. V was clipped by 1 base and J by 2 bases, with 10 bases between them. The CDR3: CASSVYQGPGNTIYF. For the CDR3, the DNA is TGTGCCAGCAGCGTATATCAGGGGCCTGGAAACACCATATATTTT. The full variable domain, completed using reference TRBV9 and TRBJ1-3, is DSGVTQTPKHLITATGQRVTLRCSPRSGDLSVYWYQQSLDQGLQFLIQYYNGEERAKGNILERFSAQQFPDLHSELNLSSLELGDSALYFCASSVYQGPGNTIYFGEGSWLTVV.

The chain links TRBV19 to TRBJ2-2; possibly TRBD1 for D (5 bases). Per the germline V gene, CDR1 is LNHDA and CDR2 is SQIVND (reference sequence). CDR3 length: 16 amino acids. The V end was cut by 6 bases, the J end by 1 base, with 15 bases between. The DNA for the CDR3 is TGTGCCAGTAGCGTACCGGCTACAGGGAACACCGGGGAGCTGTTTTTT. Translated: CASSVPATGNTGELFF.

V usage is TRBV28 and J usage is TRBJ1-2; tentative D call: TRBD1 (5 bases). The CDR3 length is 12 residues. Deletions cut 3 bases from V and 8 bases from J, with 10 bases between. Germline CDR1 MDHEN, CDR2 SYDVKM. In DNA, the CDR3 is TGTGCCAGCAGTTTTAGAGGGGCAGGCTACACCTTC. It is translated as CASSFRGAGYTF.

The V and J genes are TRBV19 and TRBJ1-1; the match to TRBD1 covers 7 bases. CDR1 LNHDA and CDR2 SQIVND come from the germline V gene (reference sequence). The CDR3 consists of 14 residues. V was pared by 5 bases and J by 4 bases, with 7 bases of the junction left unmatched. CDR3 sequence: CASSVGTVRTEAFF. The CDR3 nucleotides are TGTGCCAGTAGTGTAGGGACAGTCCGCACTGAAGCTTTCTTT.

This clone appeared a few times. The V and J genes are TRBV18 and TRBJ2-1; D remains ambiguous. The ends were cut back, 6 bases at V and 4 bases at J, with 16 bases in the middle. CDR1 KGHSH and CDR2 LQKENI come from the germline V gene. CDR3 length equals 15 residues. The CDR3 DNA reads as TGTGCCAGCTCGCAAAGCGTCGGCGCATACAATGAGCAGTTCTTC. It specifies CASSQSVGAYNEQFF. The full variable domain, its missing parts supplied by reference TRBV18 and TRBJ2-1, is NAGVMQNPRHLVRRRGQEARLRCSPMKGHSHVYWYRQLPEEGLKFMVYLQKENIIDESGMPKERFSAEFPKEGPSILRIQQVVRGDSAAYFCASSQSVGAYNEQFFGPGTRLTVL.

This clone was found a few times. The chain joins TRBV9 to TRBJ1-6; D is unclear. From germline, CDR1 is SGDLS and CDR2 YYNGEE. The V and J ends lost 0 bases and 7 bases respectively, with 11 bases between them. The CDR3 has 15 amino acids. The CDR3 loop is CASSVGSVRNSPLHF. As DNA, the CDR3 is TGTGCCAGCAGCGTAGGAAGTGTGAGGAATTCACCCCTCCACTTT.

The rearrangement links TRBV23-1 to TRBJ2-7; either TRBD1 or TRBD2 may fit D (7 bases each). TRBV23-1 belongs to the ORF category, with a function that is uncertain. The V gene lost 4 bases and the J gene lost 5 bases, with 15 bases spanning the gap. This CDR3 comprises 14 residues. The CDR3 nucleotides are TGCGCCAGCAGTCCCCGTCCAGGGGGGGACGAGCAGTACTTC. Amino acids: CASSPRPGGDEQYF.

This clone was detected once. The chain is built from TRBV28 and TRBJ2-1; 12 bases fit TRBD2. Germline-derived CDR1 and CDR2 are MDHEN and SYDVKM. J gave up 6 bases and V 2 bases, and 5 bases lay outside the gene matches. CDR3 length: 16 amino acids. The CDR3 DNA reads TGTGCCAGCAGTTTACCGCTAGCGGGAGGGGCCAATGAGCAGTTCTTC. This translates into CASSLPLAGGANEQFF. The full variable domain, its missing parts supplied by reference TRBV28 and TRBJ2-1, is DVKVTQSSRYLVKRTGEKVFLECVQDMDHENMFWYRQDPGLGLRLIYFSYDVKMKEKGDIPEGYSVSREKKERFSLILESASTNQTSMYLCASSLPLAGGANEQFFGPGTRLTVL.

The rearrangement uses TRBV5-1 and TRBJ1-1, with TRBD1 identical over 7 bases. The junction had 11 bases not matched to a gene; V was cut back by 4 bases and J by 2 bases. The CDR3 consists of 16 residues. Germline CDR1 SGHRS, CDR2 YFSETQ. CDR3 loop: CASSPSGQVRNTEAFF. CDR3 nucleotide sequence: TGCGCCAGCAGCCCCTCAGGACAGGTGAGAAACACTGAAGCTTTCTTT. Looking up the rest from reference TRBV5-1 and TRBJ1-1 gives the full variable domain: KAGVTQTPRYLIKTRGQQVTLSCSPISGHRSVSWYQQTPGQGLQFLFEYFSETQRNKGNFPGRFSGRQFSNSRSEMNVSTLELGDSALYLCASSPSGQVRNTEAFFGQGTRLTVV.

CDR3 in DNA: TGTGCCACCAGTGATCCCTCCGCTGGGGGGCCAGATACGCAGTATTTT. Its translation: CATSDPSAGGPDTQYF. The chain is built from TRBV24-1 and TRBJ2-3, with D possibly being TRBD1 or TRBD2 (6 bases each). With 3 bases removed from V and 4 bases from J, the gap between germline ends came to 16 bases. The germline V gene encodes CDR1 KGHDR and CDR2 SFDVKD. The CDR3 extends over 16 amino acids.

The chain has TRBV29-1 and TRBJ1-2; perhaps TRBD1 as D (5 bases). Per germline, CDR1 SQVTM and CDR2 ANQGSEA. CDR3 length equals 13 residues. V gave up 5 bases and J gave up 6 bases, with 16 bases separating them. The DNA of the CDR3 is TGCAGCGTTCCCTGGGGGGGAGGTAATGGCTACACCTTC. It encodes CSVPWGGGNGYTF. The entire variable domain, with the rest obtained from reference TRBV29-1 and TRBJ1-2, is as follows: SAVISQKPSRDICQRGTSLTIQCQVDSQVTMMFWYRQQPGQSLTLIATANQGSEATYESGFVIDKFPISRPNLTFSTLTVSNMSPEDSSIYLCSVPWGGGNGYTFGSGTRLTVV.

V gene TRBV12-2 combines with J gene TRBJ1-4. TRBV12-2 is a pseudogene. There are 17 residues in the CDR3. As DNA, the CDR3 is TGTGCAAGTCGACGTATCCCTTTGGACGGGCTTAATGAAAAACTGTTTTTT. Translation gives CASRRIPLDGLNEKLFF.

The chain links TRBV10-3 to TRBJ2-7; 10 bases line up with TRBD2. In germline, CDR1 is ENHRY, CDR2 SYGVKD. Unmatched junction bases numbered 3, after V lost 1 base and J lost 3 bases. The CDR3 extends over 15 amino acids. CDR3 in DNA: TGTGCCATCAGTGAGTTAGCGGGAGGCCTCTACGAGCAGTACTTC. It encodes CAISELAGGLYEQYF.

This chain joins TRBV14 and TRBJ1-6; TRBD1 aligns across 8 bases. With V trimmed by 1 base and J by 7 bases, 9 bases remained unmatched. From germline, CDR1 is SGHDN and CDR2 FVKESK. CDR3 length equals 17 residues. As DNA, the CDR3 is TGTGCCAGCAGCCAAGTTTCCCAGGGGGCTTCAAATTCACCCCTCCACTTT. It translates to CASSQVSQGASNSPLHF.

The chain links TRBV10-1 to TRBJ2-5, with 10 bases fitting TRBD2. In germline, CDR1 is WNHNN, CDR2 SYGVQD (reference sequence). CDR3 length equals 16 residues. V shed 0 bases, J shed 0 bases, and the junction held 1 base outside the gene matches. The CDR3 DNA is TGCGCCAGCAGTGAGTCGACTAGCGGGTACCAAGAGACCCAGTACTTC. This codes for CASSESTSGYQETQYF.

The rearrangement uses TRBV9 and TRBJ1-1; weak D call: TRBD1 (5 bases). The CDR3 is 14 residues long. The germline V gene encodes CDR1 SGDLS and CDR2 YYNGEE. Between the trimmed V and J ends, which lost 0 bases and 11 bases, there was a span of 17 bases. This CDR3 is CASSVGGTAVTAFF. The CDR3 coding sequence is TGTGCCAGCAGCGTAGGGGGGACGGCCGTGACCGCTTTCTTT. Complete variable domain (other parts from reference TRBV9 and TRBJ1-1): DSGVTQTPKHLITATGQRVTLRCSPRSGDLSVYWYQQSLDQGLQFLIQYYNGEERAKGNILERFSAQQFPDLHSELNLSSLELGDSALYFCASSVGGTAVTAFFGQGTRLTVV.

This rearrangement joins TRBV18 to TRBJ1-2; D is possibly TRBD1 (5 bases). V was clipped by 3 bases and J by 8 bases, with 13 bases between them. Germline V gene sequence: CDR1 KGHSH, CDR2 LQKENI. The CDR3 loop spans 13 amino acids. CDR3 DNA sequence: TGTGCCAGCTCACCGGTCAGGGAAGGCGGCTACACCTTC. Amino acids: CASSPVREGGYTF.

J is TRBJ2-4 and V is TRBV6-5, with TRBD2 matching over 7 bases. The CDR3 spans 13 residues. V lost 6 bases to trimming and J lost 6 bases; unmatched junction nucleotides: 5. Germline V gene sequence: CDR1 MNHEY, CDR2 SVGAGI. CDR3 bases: TGTGCCAGCAGCAGGGAGGGGATAAACATTCAGTACTTC. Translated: CASSREGINIQYF.

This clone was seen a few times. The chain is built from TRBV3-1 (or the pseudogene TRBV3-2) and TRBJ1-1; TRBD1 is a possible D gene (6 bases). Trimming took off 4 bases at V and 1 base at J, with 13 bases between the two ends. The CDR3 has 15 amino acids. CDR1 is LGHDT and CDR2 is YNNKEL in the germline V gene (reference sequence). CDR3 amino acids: CASSPLGGGNTEAFF. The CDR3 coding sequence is TGTGCCAGCAGCCCTCTCGGAGGGGGGAACACTGAAGCTTTCTTT.

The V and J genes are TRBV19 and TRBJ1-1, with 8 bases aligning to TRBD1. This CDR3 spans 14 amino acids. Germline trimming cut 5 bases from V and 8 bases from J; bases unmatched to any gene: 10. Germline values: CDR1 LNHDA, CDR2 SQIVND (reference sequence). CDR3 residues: CASSGPGQAIEAFF. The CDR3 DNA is TGTGCCAGTAGTGGACCGGGACAGGCCATCGAAGCTTTCTTT.

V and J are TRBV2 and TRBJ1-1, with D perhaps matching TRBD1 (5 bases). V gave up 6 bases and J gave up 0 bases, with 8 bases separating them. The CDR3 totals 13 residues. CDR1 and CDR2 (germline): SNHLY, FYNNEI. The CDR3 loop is CASSRDLNTEAFF. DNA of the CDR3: TGTGCCAGCAGCCGGGACTTGAACACTGAAGCTTTCTTT.

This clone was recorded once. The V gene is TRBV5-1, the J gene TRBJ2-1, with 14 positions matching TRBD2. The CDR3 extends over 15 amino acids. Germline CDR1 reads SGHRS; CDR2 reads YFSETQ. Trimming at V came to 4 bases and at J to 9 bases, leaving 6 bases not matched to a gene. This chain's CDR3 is CASSPGLAGVSEQFF. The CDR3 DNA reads TGCGCCAGCAGCCCGGGACTAGCGGGAGTGAGTGAGCAGTTCTTC.

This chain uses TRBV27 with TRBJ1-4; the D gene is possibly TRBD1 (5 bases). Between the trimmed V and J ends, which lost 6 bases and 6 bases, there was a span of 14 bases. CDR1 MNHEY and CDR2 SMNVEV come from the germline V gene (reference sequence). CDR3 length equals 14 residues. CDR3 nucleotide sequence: TGTGCCAGCAGGGACCTGGGGGGGGATGAAAAACTGTTTTTT. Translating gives CASRDLGGDEKLFF.

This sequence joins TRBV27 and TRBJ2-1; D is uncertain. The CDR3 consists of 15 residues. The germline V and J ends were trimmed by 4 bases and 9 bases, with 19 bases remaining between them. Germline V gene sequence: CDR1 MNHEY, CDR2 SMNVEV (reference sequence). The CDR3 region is CASSSHLALGFEQFF. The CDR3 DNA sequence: TGTGCCAGCAGTTCCCATCTCGCGCTAGGGTTTGAGCAGTTCTTC.

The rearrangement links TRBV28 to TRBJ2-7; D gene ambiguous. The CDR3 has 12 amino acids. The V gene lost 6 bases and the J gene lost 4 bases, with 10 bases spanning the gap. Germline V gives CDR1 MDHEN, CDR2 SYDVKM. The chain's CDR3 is CASRVSPYEQYF. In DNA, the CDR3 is TGTGCCAGCAGAGTCTCTCCGTACGAGCAGTACTTC.